This entry lists 3 T cell receptor beta chains sequenced from one sample in a study of shared clonotypes between healthy human individuals. Method: immunoSEQ multiplex PCR; TCRdb's copy keeps in-frame clones and lacks some. The sample carries about 110,000 clones, about 72% recorded once. The specimen was memory CD8+ T cells sorted from blood. Subset in this sample: CD45RO+ cells pooled with CCR7-negative TemRA cells. The receptors derive from a woman between 25 and 40 years old in good health.

This rearrangement joins TRBV2 to TRBJ2-7; D ambiguous. Trimming removed 2 bases from V and 3 bases from J, with 8 bases in between. Germline V gives CDR1 SNHLY, CDR2 FYNNEI. The CDR3 has 13 amino acids. For the CDR3, the DNA is TGTGCCAGCAGTGAACCGGACGGCTACGAGCAGTACTTC. Protein product: CASSEPDGYEQYF.

This chain joins TRBV15 and TRBJ2-4; D is tentatively TRBD1 or TRBD2 (7 bases each). CDR3 size: 16 residues. Deletions cut 5 bases from V and 2 bases from J, with 16 bases between. Germline-derived CDR1 and CDR2 are LNHNV and YYDKDF (reference sequence). Here the CDR3 DNA reads TGTGCCACCAGCGGGATGGGAGGGGGCACCAAAAACATTCAGTACTTC. It specifies CATSGMGGGTKNIQYF.

The V and J genes are TRBV7-6 and TRBJ2-1; 9 bases are a match to TRBD1. Per the germline V gene, CDR1 is SGHVS and CDR2 is FNYEAQ. Trimming cost V 5 bases and J 2 bases; bases outside gene matches: 10. The CDR3 has 17 amino acids. CDR3 sequence reads: CASSHLWTGETYNEQFF. As DNA, the CDR3 is TGTGCCAGCAGCCACCTATGGACAGGGGAAACCTACAATGAGCAGTTCTTC.